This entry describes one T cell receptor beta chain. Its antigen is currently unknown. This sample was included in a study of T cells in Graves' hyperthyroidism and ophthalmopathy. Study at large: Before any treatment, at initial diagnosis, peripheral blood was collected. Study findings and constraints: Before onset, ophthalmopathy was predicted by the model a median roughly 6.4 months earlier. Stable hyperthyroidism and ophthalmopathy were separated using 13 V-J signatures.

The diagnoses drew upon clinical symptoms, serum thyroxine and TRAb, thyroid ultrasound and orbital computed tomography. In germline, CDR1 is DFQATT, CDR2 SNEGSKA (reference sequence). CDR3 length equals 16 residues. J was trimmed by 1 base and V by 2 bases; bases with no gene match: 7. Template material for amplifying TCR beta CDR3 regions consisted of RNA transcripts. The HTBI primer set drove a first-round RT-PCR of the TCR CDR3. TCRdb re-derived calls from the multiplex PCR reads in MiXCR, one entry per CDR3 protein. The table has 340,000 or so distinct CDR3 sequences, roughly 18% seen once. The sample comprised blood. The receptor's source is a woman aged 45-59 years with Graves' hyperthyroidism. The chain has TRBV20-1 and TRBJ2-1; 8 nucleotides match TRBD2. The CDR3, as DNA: TGCAGTGCTAGACTAGCGGGTGAAATTTCCTACAATGAGCAGTTCTTC. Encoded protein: CSARLAGEISYNEQFF.